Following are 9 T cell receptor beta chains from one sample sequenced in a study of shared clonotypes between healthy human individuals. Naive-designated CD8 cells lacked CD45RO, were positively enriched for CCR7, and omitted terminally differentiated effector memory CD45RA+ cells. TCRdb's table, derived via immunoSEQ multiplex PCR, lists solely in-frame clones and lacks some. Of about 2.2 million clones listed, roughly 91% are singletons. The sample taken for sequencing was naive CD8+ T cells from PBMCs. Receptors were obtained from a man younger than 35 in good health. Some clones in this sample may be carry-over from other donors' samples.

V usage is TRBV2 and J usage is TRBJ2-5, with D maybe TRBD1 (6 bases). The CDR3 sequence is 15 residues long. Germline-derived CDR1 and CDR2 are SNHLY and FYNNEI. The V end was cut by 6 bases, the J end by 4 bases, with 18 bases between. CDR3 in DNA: TGTGCCAGCAGCCCAAGAACAGGGTCCGTAGAGACCCAGTACTTC. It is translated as CASSPRTGSVETQYF.

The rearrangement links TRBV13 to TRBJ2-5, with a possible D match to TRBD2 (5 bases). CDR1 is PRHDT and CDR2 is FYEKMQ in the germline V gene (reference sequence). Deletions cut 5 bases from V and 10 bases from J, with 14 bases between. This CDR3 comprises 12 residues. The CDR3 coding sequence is TGTGCCAGCAGCGAGGGATCCCGGGACCAGTACTTC. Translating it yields CASSEGSRDQYF.

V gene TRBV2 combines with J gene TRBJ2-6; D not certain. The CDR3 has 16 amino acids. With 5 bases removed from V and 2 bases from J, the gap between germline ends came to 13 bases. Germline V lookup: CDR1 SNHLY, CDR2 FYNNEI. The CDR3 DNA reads TGTGCCAGCAGTAAGTATAGAGGAACTGGGGCCAACGTCCTGACTTTC. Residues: CASSKYRGTGANVLTF.

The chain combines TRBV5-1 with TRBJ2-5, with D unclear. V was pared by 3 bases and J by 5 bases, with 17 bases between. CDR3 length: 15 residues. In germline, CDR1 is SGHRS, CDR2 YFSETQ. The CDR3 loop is CASSSLTSRWETQYF. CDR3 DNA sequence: TGCGCCAGCAGCTCCCTGACATCCCGGTGGGAGACCCAGTACTTC.

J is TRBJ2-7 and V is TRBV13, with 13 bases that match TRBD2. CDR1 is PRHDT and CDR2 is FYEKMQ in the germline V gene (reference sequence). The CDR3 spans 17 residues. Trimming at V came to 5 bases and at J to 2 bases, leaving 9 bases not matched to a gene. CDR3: CASSPPTSGRHAYEQYF. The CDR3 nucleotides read TGTGCCAGCAGCCCCCCGACTAGCGGGAGGCACGCCTACGAGCAGTACTTC.

The CDR3 region has the DNA TGTGCCAGCAGTTACTCTTCGGAGAGCTCTGGAAACACCATATATTTT. Residues: CASSYSSESSGNTIYF. The rearrangement uses TRBV6-6 and TRBJ1-3; no firm D call. The germline CDR1 and CDR2 sequences are MNHNY and SVGAGI (reference sequence). V was pared by 0 bases and J by 0 bases, with 9 bases between. This CDR3 region has 16 residues.

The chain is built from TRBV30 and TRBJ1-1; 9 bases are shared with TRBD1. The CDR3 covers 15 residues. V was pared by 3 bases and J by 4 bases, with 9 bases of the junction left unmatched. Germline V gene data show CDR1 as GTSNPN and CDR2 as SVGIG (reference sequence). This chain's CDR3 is CAWRGQGIGVTEAFF. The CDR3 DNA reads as TGTGCCTGGAGAGGACAGGGGATAGGAGTCACTGAAGCTTTCTTT.

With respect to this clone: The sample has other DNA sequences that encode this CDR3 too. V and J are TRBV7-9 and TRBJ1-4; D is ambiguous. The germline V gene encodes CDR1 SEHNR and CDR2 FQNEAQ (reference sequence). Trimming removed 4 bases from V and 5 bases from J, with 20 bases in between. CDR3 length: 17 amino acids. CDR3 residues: CASSYLRTHEGNEKLFF. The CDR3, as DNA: TGTGCCAGCAGCTATCTTAGGACCCATGAAGGCAATGAAAAACTGTTTTTT.

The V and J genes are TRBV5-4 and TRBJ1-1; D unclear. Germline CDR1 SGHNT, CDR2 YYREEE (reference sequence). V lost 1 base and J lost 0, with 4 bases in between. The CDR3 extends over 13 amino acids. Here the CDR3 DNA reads TGTGCCAGCAGCTTGTTCGTGAACACTGAAGCTTTCTTT. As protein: CASSLFVNTEAFF.